This TCR beta chain was captured in a study of T-cell reconstitution after alpha-beta-depleted transplantation in children. Unique molecular identifiers were built into the TCRbeta library. TCRdb used MiXCR to reprocess the PCR reads, holding one entry per CDR3 protein. The sample has about 230,000 distinct CDR3 sequences, 9.7% seen once; the top ten hold about 5.4%. Germline V gives CDR1 SGDLS, CDR2 YYNGEE. The germline V and J ends were trimmed by 3 bases and 8 bases, with 17 bases remaining between them. The CDR3 is made up of 15 amino acids. This clonotype appeared many times. The sample in question was PBMCs from the stem cell graft donor, obtained from the stem cell graft. The chain has TRBV9 and TRBJ1-4; D is ambiguous. This clonotype was obtained from a human donor who donated a stem cell graft to a child with SCID. In DNA, the CDR3 is TGTGCCAGCAGCGAGGGTCACGGCGGTGAAGAAAAACTGTTTTTT. As protein: CASSEGHGGEEKLFF.